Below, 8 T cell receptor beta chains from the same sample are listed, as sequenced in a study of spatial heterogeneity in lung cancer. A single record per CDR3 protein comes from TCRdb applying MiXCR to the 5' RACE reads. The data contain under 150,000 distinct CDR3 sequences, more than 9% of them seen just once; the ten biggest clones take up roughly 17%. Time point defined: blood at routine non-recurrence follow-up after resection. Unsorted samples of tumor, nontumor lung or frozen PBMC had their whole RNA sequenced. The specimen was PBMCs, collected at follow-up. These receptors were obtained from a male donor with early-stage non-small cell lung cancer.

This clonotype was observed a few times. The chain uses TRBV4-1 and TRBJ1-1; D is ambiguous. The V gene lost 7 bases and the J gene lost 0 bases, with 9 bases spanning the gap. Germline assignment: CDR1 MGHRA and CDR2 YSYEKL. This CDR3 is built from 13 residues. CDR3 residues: CASTNTVNTEAFF. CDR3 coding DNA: TGCGCCAGCACCAACACAGTGAACACTGAAGCTTTCTTT.

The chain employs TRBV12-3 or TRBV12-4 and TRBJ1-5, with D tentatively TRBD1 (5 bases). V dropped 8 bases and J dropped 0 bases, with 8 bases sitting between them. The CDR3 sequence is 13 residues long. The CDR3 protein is CASARASNQPQHF. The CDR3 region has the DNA TGTGCCAGCGCCAGGGCTAGCAATCAGCCCCAGCATTTT.

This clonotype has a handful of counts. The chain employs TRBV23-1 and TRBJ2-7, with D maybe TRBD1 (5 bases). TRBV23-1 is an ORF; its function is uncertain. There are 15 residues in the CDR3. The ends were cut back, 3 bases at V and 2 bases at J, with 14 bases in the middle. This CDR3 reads CASSQVKQAAYEQYF. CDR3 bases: TGCGCCAGCAGTCAGGTGAAACAGGCCGCCTACGAGCAGTACTTC.

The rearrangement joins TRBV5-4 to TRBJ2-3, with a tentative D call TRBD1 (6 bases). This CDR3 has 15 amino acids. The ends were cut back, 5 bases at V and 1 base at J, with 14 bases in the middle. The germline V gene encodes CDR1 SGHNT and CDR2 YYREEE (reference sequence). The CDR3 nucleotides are TGTGCCAGCAGTCAGGGGCAGCCTGGCACAGATACGCAGTATTTT. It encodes CASSQGQPGTDTQYF.

CDR3 DNA sequence: TGCGCCAGCAGTCCCGGGACAGGGAAGAACACCGGGGAGCTGTTTTTT. Translating gives CASSPGTGKNTGELFF. The chain combines TRBV10-1 with TRBJ2-2; 9 bases are shared with TRBD1. The CDR3 length is 16 residues. After removal of 5 bases from V and 1 base from J, the junction contained 5 bases not matched to a gene. The germline CDR1 and CDR2 sequences are WNHNN and SYGVQD (reference sequence).

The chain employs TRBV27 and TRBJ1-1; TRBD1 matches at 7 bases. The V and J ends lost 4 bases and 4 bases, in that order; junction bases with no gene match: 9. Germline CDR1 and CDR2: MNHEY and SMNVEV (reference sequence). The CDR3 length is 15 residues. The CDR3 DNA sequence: TGTGCCAGCAGTTCGACAGGGTGGAGGGGCACTGAAGCTTTCTTT. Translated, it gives CASSSTGWRGTEAFF.

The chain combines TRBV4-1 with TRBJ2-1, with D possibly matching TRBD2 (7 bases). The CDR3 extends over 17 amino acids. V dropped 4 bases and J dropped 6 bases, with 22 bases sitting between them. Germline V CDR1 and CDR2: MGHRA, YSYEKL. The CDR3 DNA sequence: TGCGCCAGCAGCCTCGACCCTAGGGGGGGCAACTTCAATGAGCAGTTCTTC. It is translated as CASSLDPRGGNFNEQFF.

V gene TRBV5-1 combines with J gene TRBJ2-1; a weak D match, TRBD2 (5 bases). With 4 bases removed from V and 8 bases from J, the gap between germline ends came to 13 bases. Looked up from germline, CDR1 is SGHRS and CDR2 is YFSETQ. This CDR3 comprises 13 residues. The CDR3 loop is CASSIGLTYEQFF. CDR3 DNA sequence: TGCGCCAGCAGCATAGGACTTACCTATGAGCAGTTCTTC.